This record covers a single TCR beta chain. Its target is unknown. This record comes from a study of T cell responses to AZD1222 COVID-19 vaccine. Regarding the study as a whole: Donors in the cohort were predominantly white British and more often female, and clonal diversity was possibly underestimated.

Trimming stripped 6 bases from V and 3 bases from J, with 12 bases between. Germline V gene data show CDR1 as LGHNA and CDR2 as YSLEER. The CDR3 has 14 amino acids. Clones were read by immunoSEQ multiplex PCR, and TCRdb kept only the in-frame ones, dropping some. This sample has fewer than 200,000 clones, with roughly 88% found just once. V gene TRBV4-3 combines with J gene TRBJ1-3; D is undetermined. This clonotype was sampled from an adult who received the AZD1222 COVID-19 vaccine. Specimen: peripheral blood, collected 28 days after the second AZD1222 dose. CDR3 nucleotide sequence: TGCGCCAGCAGGCCCGGGGTGTATGGAAACACCATATATTTT. This sequence encodes CASRPGVYGNTIYF.